This T cell receptor beta chain was found in a study of CD8+ T cells in alopecia areata. Study details: In an open-label trial, patients got 5 to 10 mg tofacitinib twice daily. Tofacitinib lasted 6 to 18 months, then 6 months off drug.

The CDR3 is 14 residues long. The germline gives CDR1 SGHRS, CDR2 YFSETQ. Researchers took lesional scalp punch biopsies and peripheral blood from people who were alopecia areata patients. It was cDNA, reverse transcribed from extracted RNA, that served as the sequencing template. The repertoire was sequenced with immunoSEQ multiplex PCR; TCRdb's copy has only in-frame clones and lacks some. The data contain fewer than 200,000 clones, 59% of them singletons. To note about this clone: One end of the junction fails to match germline, which may point to a read error.

Specimen: CD4+ T cells sorted from blood, collected at week 0. The receptor's source is a human donor with alopecia areata. V gene TRBV5-1 combines with J gene TRBJ2-7; 10 bases are a match to TRBD1. CDR3 nucleotide sequence: TGCGCCAGCACCTTGGACAGGGGGTCCTACGAGCAGTACTTC. It is translated as CASTLDRGSYEQYF.